This TCR beta chain was captured in a study of T cell responses to AZD1222 COVID-19 vaccine. The method was immunoSEQ multiplex PCR; TCRdb's version includes in-frame clones alone and lacks a portion of them. The table includes 250,000 or so clones, roughly 93% detected once. Germline assignment: CDR1 SQVTM and CDR2 ANQGSEA. V was clipped by 4 bases and J by 3 bases; unmatched bases: 2. The CDR3 spans 13 residues. In this sample, this clone turned up once. This rearrangement joins TRBV29-1 to TRBJ1-2; TRBD1 aligns across 10 bases. The TCR sequence derives from an adult in good health. The specimen was peripheral blood, collected on day 0 of AZD1222 vaccination. CDR3 residues: CSVGGQGDYGYTF. The CDR3 bases are TGCAGCGTTGGAGGACAGGGGGACTATGGCTACACCTTC.